The 17 T cell receptor beta chains reported below all come from one sample, sequenced in a study of radiotherapy plus CTLA-4 blockade in lung cancer. Some clones are missing from TCRdb's copy, which holds only in-frame ones; the method was immunoSEQ multiplex PCR. The sample records 80,000 to 95,000 clones, around 83% being singletons. The sample here was peripheral blood, taken from a patient treated with radiotherapy plus ipilimumab. The origin of the receptors is a human donor with non-small cell lung cancer who had stable disease on radiotherapy plus ipilimumab.

This chain connects TRBV5-1 to TRBJ2-7; perhaps TRBD1 as D (7 bases). Germline values: CDR1 SGHRS, CDR2 YFSETQ. This CDR3 is 16 amino acids long. Trimming stripped 0 bases from V and 2 bases from J, with 15 bases between. The CDR3 loop is CASSLGGDSHPYEQYF. CDR3 sequence (DNA): TGCGCCAGCAGCTTGGGGGGGGACAGCCACCCCTACGAGCAGTACTTC.

The chain joins TRBV19 to TRBJ2-1; perhaps TRBD2 as D (6 bases). The CDR3 covers 14 residues. CDR1 is LNHDA and CDR2 is SQIVND in the germline V gene (reference sequence). V was cut by 1 base and J by 10 bases, with 14 bases left in between. The CDR3 bases are TGTGCCAGTAGTATAGCGGACGGGGGATTGGAGCAGTTCTTC. The encoded protein is CASSIADGGLEQFF.

The chain employs TRBV19 and TRBJ1-2; D is unresolved. Per germline, CDR1 LNHDA and CDR2 SQIVND (reference sequence). Trimming took off 5 bases at V and 5 bases at J, with 15 bases between the two ends. This CDR3 region has 14 residues. CDR3 residues: CASSPSRADYGYTF. The DNA of the CDR3 is TGTGCCAGTAGTCCGTCGAGGGCGGATTATGGCTACACCTTC.

The chain is built from TRBV5-1 and TRBJ1-2, with 12 bases lining up with TRBD1. CDR3 size: 17 residues. The J segment lost 8 bases and the V segment lost 3 bases, leaving 14 bases of the junction unmatched. CDR1 and CDR2 (germline): SGHRS, YFSETQ. CDR3 in amino acids: CASSSRDRGQGTGGYTF. CDR3 nucleotides: TGCGCCAGCAGCTCCCGGGACAGGGGGCAGGGGACGGGAGGCTACACCTTC.

This clone came up a few times. The J gene is TRBJ2-5, the V gene TRBV7-6; 10 bases line up with TRBD2. The CDR3 is made up of 15 amino acids. Germline CDR1 and CDR2: SGHVS and FNYEAQ. Trimming took 3 bases from V and 2 from J; bases not matched to a gene: 3. CDR3 region: CASSFGTSAQETQYF. The CDR3 nucleotides are TGTGCCAGCAGCTTCGGGACTAGCGCACAAGAGACCCAGTACTTC.

This CDR3 is CASSPFGQTQYF. Here the CDR3 DNA reads TGCGCCAGCAGCCCCTTTGGGCAGACCCAGTACTTC. This chain links TRBV5-1 with TRBJ2-5; D is uncertain. Germline values: CDR1 SGHRS, CDR2 YFSETQ. The length of the CDR3 is 12 residues. V was trimmed by 4 bases and J by 6 bases, leaving 10 bases between them. The full variable domain, completed using reference TRBV5-1 and TRBJ2-5, is KAGVTQTPRYLIKTRGQQVTLSCSPISGHRSVSWYQQTPGQGLQFLFEYFSETQRNKGNFPGRFSGRQFSNSRSEMNVSTLELGDSALYLCASSPFGQTQYFGPGTRLLVL.

V and J are TRBV21-1 and TRBJ2-1; TRBD2 reflects the table's D call only, with no check against the DNA. TRBV21-1 is listed as a pseudogene. This CDR3 has 21 residues. The CDR3 loop reads CASSKGQPGLAGDSTNNEQFF. DNA for the CDR3: TGTGCCAGCAGCAAGGGACAACCGGGACTAGCGGGAGATTCAACTAACAATGAGCAGTTCTTC.

This chain connects TRBV28 to TRBJ1-2; TRBD1 is a possible D gene (6 bases). Looked up from germline, CDR1 is MDHEN and CDR2 is SYDVKM. CDR3 length equals 13 residues. Trimming removed 2 bases from V and 7 bases from J, with 11 bases in between. The CDR3 sequence: CASSLNRAGGYTF. The CDR3 DNA reads TGTGCCAGCAGTTTAAACAGGGCGGGTGGCTACACCTTC.

V is TRBV28 and J is TRBJ2-2; D unresolved. Trimming shortened V by 7 bases and J by 8 bases, and 14 bases separated the two germline ends. The CDR3 runs 13 residues. Germline V gene data show CDR1 as MDHEN and CDR2 as SYDVKM. The chain's CDR3 is CASIGFAGGELFF. CDR3 nucleotide sequence: TGTGCCAGCATCGGATTCGCAGGAGGGGAGCTGTTTTTT.

This chain joins TRBV2 and TRBJ1-5, with no clear D. The germline CDR1 and CDR2 sequences are SNHLY and FYNNEI. CDR3 length: 12 residues. Trimming took off 9 bases at V and 7 bases at J, with 13 bases between the two ends. CDR3 region: CASQEESQPQHF. Here the CDR3 DNA reads TGTGCCAGTCAGGAGGAATCCCAGCCCCAGCATTTT.

The gene calls are TRBV14 and TRBJ2-3; 8 bases align to TRBD2. CDR1 is SGHDN and CDR2 is FVKESK in the germline V gene. Trimming cost V 4 bases and J 3 bases; bases outside gene matches: 12. The CDR3 is 17 residues long. CDR3 sequence (DNA): TGTGCCAGCAGCCCCCGACAGCGGGAGTTCGTAACAGATACGCAGTATTTT. Its protein product is CASSPRQREFVTDTQYF.

J is TRBJ2-5 and V is TRBV28; possibly TRBD2 for D (5 bases). The CDR3 has 13 amino acids. The V gene's germline CDR1 is MDHEN and CDR2 SYDVKM. The V end lost 2 bases, the J end lost 2 bases, and 6 bases lay between the germline ends. CDR3 region: CASSLSGQETQYF. CDR3 coding DNA: TGTGCCAGCAGTTTAAGCGGTCAAGAGACCCAGTACTTC.

The V gene is TRBV7-6, the J gene TRBJ2-2, with D possibly being TRBD2 (7 bases). The V end was cut by 3 bases, the J end by 1 base, with 24 bases between. Germline V CDR1 and CDR2: SGHVS, FNYEAQ. The CDR3 has 20 amino acids. DNA of the CDR3: TGTGCCAGCAGCTTCCCCAAGGGGGGAGGGCCCTCTTTGAACACCGGGGAGCTGTTTTTT. It specifies CASSFPKGGGPSLNTGELFF. Looking up the rest from reference TRBV7-6 and TRBJ2-2 gives the full variable domain: GAGVSQSPRYKVTKRGQDVALRCDPISGHVSLYWYRQALGQGPEFLTYFNYEAQQDKSGLPNDRFSAERPEGSISTLTIQRTEQRDSAMYRCASSFPKGGGPSLNTGELFFGEGSRLTVL.

The chain joins TRBV28 to TRBJ1-5; D uncertain. The CDR3 totals 14 residues. Germline CDR1 reads MDHEN; CDR2 reads SYDVKM. V was cut by 5 bases and J by 9 bases, with 17 bases left in between. CDR3 sequence: CASSIVPEPRPQHF. The CDR3 region has the DNA TGTGCCAGCAGTATAGTCCCTGAGCCCCGGCCCCAGCATTTT.

The V call is TRBV9, the J call TRBJ2-1; D unresolved. The germline V and J ends were trimmed by 4 bases and 10 bases, with 18 bases remaining between them. The CDR3 is 14 amino acids. Germline V CDR1 and CDR2: SGDLS, YYNGEE. CDR3 loop: CASSPSGATTEQFF. As DNA, the CDR3 is TGTGCCAGCAGCCCCAGTGGAGCGACCACAGAGCAGTTCTTC.

V usage is TRBV7-7 and J usage is TRBJ2-5; 7 nucleotides agree with TRBD1. Losses at the gene ends were 5 bases for V and 0 bases for J; bases not matched to a gene: 3. The CDR3 sequence is 14 residues long. The germline gives CDR1 SSHAT, CDR2 FNYEAQ (reference sequence). In DNA, the CDR3 is TGTGCCAGCAGCGGGGGACAGTACCAAGAGACCCAGTACTTC. It specifies CASSGGQYQETQYF.

The chain couples TRBV18 to TRBJ2-3; D may be TRBD1 (5 bases). V was pared by 3 bases and J by 3 bases, with 10 bases between. The CDR3 is 14 amino acids. Germline-derived CDR1 and CDR2 are KGHSH and LQKENI. Here the CDR3 DNA reads TGTGCCAGCTCACCCACAGGAGTAACAGATACGCAGTATTTT. Translated: CASSPTGVTDTQYF.